The 2 T cell receptor beta chains below come from one sample, sequenced in a study of PD-L1 blockade in urothelial cancer. Repertoires were generated with immunoSEQ multiplex PCR, while TCRdb's copy carries only in-frame clones and drops some. The sample lists about 43,000 clones; roughly 91% were seen once. Sequences were derived from PBMCs, sampled around atezolizumab (anti-PD-L1) treatment. These receptor sequences come from a woman aged 55-69 years with urothelial cancer.

This clone was detected once. This chain uses TRBV28 with TRBJ2-7; D perhaps matches TRBD1 (5 bases). The germline gives CDR1 MDHEN, CDR2 SYDVKM. Trimming stripped 6 bases from V and 4 bases from J, with 10 bases between. CDR3 length: 12 residues. The DNA of the CDR3 is TGTGCCAGCAGATCCTACAGGTACGAGCAGTACTTC. It yields the protein CASRSYRYEQYF. Together with reference TRBV28 and TRBJ2-7, the CDR3 gives the full variable domain: DVKVTQSSRYLVKRTGEKVFLECVQDMDHENMFWYRQDPGLGLRLIYFSYDVKMKEKGDIPEGYSVSREKKERFSLILESASTNQTSMYLCASRSYRYEQYFGPGTRLTVT.

CDR3 sequence: CASSPHRISGLAGGPARGELFF. The CDR3 DNA reads as TGTGCCAGCAGCCCACACCGTATATCGGGACTAGCGGGAGGGCCTGCCCGGGGGGAGCTGTTTTTT. The chain uses TRBV7-6 and TRBJ2-2, with 16 bases lining up with TRBD2. In germline, CDR1 is SGHVS, CDR2 FNYEAQ. CDR3 length equals 22 residues. Trimming at V came to 5 bases and at J to 8 bases, leaving 23 bases not matched to a gene.